Following are 23 T cell receptor beta chains from one sample sequenced in a study of breast tumors, draining lymph nodes, adjacent tissues. One entry per CDR3 protein results from TCRdb running MiXCR on the multiplex PCR reads. This sample has over 150,000 distinct CDR3 sequences, with roughly a third found just once. Samples came from axillary lymph nodes draining the breast cancer. The sample consisted of axillary lymph node tissue. The receptors were sampled from a female donor with breast cancer. Some clones in this sample may be carry-over from other donors' samples.

This rearrangement joins TRBV7-9 to TRBJ2-2; 10 bases align to TRBD2. Per germline, CDR1 SEHNR and CDR2 FQNEAQ (reference sequence). With V trimmed by 8 bases and J by 8 bases, 2 bases remained unmatched. The CDR3 has 12 amino acids. The CDR3 sequence: CASAGLAGELFF. In nucleotides, the CDR3 is TGTGCCAGCGCGGGACTAGCGGGGGAGCTGTTTTTT.

In its sample, this clonotype was seen many times. The chain has TRBV7-3 and TRBJ2-7; the D call may be TRBD1 or TRBD2 (5 bases each). Germline V gene sequence: CDR1 SGHTA, CDR2 FQGTGA. The V end lost 1 base, the J end lost 0 bases, and 10 bases lay between the germline ends. CDR3 size: 15 residues. The CDR3 is CASSLRRGPSYEQYF. The DNA for the CDR3 is TGTGCCAGCAGCTTAAGACGGGGCCCCTCCTACGAGCAGTACTTC.

About this clonotype itself: It may be a read error: a sequence one base away is much more abundant. The CDR3 does not close with the conserved phenylalanine or tryptophan, likely indicating a read error. This chain joins TRBV12-3 or TRBV12-4 and TRBJ1-5; D not certain. This CDR3 contains 13 residues. V was clipped by 1 base and J by 4 bases, with 5 bases between them. For the CDR3, the DNA is TGTGCCAGCAGTTTAGTACGAAATCAGCCCCAGCATTCT. Protein product: CASSLVRNQPQHS.

Regarding this clonotype: A single base separates this from a much larger clone, so it may be a read error. The CDR3 coding sequence is TGTGCCAGCTCAGCCCCGGGGGGAAGCACAGATACGCAGTATTTT. Its protein product is CASSAPGGSTDTQYF. This sequence joins TRBV18 and TRBJ2-3; TRBD2 aligns across 7 bases. The CDR3 is 15 residues long. Germline V gene sequence: CDR1 KGHSH, CDR2 LQKENI. Germline trimming cut 5 bases from V and 0 bases from J; bases unmatched to any gene: 5.

This clonotype has a count of ten or more. The rearrangement links TRBV19 to TRBJ2-7; the match to TRBD2 covers 8 bases. Germline V gives CDR1 LNHDA, CDR2 SQIVND (reference sequence). The V and J ends lost 4 bases and 5 bases, in that order; junction bases with no gene match: 7. The CDR3 totals 14 residues. For the CDR3, the DNA is TGTGCCAGTAGTACCCGGGGTAGCGGGAACGAGCAGTACTTC. Residues: CASSTRGSGNEQYF. The whole variable domain, filled in from reference TRBV19 and TRBJ2-7, reads DGGITQSPKYLFRKEGQNVTLSCEQNLNHDAMYWYRQDPGQGLRLIYYSQIVNDFQKGDIAEGYSVSREKKESFPLTVTSAQKNPTAFYLCASSTRGSGNEQYFGPGTRLTVT.

Worth noting for this clonotype: A much larger clonotype is one base distant, so this may be a read error. V gene TRBV30 combines with J gene TRBJ2-1, with a possible D match to TRBD1 (6 bases). CDR1 and CDR2 (germline): GTSNPN, SVGIG (reference sequence). The ends were cut back, 3 bases at V and 13 bases at J, with 10 bases in the middle. This CDR3 has 10 amino acids. The CDR3 DNA follows: TGTGCCTGGAGGAGGGGGTTACAGTTCTTC. Its translation is CAWRRGLQFF.

Of note for this clonotype: Mismatch with germline at one junction end may stem from a read error. J is TRBJ2-2 and V is TRBV7-2, with D perhaps assigned TRBD1 or TRBD2 (5 bases each). Germline loops: CDR1 SGHTA, CDR2 FQGNSA. The CDR3 is made up of 17 amino acids. CDR3 amino acids: CASRRDSWTTNTGELFF. The CDR3 DNA follows: TGTGCCAGCCGGCGAGATTCGTGGACAACGAACACCGGGGAGCTGTTTTTC.

The V gene is TRBV6-5, the J gene TRBJ2-1; D might be TRBD2 (5 bases). The V gene's germline CDR1 is MNHEY and CDR2 SVGAGI. With 9 bases removed from V and 2 bases from J, the gap between germline ends came to 14 bases. The CDR3 consists of 14 residues. DNA for the CDR3: TGTGCCAGTAGCTGGACTCCACCCTACAATGAGCAGTTCTTC. It codes for CASSWTPPYNEQFF.

This clonotype was counted many times. The rearrangement links TRBV6-1 to TRBJ2-5, with D perhaps assigned TRBD1 or TRBD2 (5 bases each). The V end was cut by 5 bases, the J end by 0 bases, with 13 bases between. Germline V gives CDR1 MNHNS, CDR2 SASEGT. The CDR3 totals 15 residues. The CDR3 reads CASSSRDADQETQYF. CDR3 DNA sequence: TGTGCCAGCAGTAGCCGGGACGCGGACCAAGAGACCCAGTACTTC.

This sequence joins TRBV29-1 and TRBJ1-1, with no clear D. Trimming removed 3 bases at V and 5 bases at J, with 13 bases between. The CDR3 consists of 13 residues. CDR1 and CDR2 from the germline V gene are SQVTM and ANQGSEA. CDR3 in amino acids: CSVEEALGTEAFF. The CDR3 DNA reads as TGCAGCGTTGAGGAGGCCTTGGGGACTGAAGCTTTCTTT.

This clonotype was recorded only once. This chain uses TRBV15 with TRBJ1-5, with D perhaps TRBD1 (5 bases). This CDR3 has 14 residues. V was shortened by 5 bases and J by 14 bases, with 22 bases between the two germline ends. The germline V gene has CDR1 LNHNV and CDR2 YYDKDF (reference sequence). The CDR3 spells CATSPPAGLPYEHF. CDR3 in DNA: TGTGCCACCAGCCCCCCGGCGGGGCTCCCCTACGAGCATTTT.

The rearrangement links TRBV19 to TRBJ1-1, with a possible D match to TRBD1 (6 bases). The germline V gene has CDR1 LNHDA and CDR2 SQIVND (reference sequence). The V end was cut by 6 bases, the J end by 6 bases, with 23 bases between. CDR3 length: 16 residues. CDR3 sequence: CASRMGIGGFNAEAFF. DNA of the CDR3: TGTGCCAGTAGGATGGGCATAGGGGGATTTAACGCTGAAGCTTTCTTT.

This clonotype was counted many times. The chain carries TRBV7-6 and TRBJ2-3; D is tentatively TRBD1 or TRBD2 (5 bases each). The CDR3 extends over 13 amino acids. CDR1 and CDR2 (germline): SGHVS, FNYEAQ. V was cut by 4 bases and J by 11 bases, with 16 bases left in between. CDR3 region: CASSYDGAAGQYF. For the CDR3, the DNA is TGTGCCAGCAGCTATGACGGGGCGGCCGGGCAGTATTTT.

A single count supports this clonotype. The chain joins TRBV12-3 or TRBV12-4 to TRBJ2-5, with TRBD2 matching over 7 bases. Unmatched junction bases numbered 12, after V lost 6 bases and J lost 5 bases. The CDR3 contains 15 residues. The CDR3 loop reads CASSSLPGLQETQYF. The CDR3, as DNA: TGTGCCAGCAGCTCATTACCGGGACTACAGGAGACCCAGTACTTC.

This clonotype has just a few counts. This clone may be a read error of a much larger clone one base away. V and J are TRBV20-1 and TRBJ2-3, with TRBD2 matching over 16 bases. The length of the CDR3 is 18 residues. Losses at the gene ends were 5 bases for V and 0 bases for J; bases not matched to a gene: 8. CDR1 is DFQATT and CDR2 is SNEGSKA in the germline V gene (reference sequence). CDR3 nucleotide sequence: TGCAGTGCTCCGGGACTAGCGGGAGGGTCGGTTAGCACAGATACGCAGTATTTT. Protein: CSAPGLAGGSVSTDTQYF.

This clonotype was seen ten or more times. The chain joins TRBV7-9 to TRBJ1-3; TRBD1 aligns across 9 bases. Germline CDR1 is SEHNR and CDR2 is FQNEAQ (reference sequence). Trimming cost V 5 bases and J 7 bases; bases outside gene matches: 6. The CDR3 has 14 residues. The CDR3 DNA follows: TGTGCCAGCAGCCTCGACAGGGGGGTCAACACCATATATTTT. Protein: CASSLDRGVNTIYF.

This clonotype was picked up many times. The chain uses TRBV25-1 and TRBJ2-5, with D possibly TRBD1 on 5 matching bases. Germline assignment: CDR1 MGHDK and CDR2 SYGVNS. The CDR3 totals 13 residues. V lost 6 bases and J 7 bases, leaving 15 bases between the germline ends. CDR3 in amino acids: CASSGRRQGTQYF. The CDR3 coding sequence is TGTGCCAGCAGCGGCAGGCGCCAGGGGACCCAGTACTTC.

Remarks on this clonotype: At one end the junction does not follow the germline gene, possibly because of a read error. The chain recombines TRBV20-1 with TRBJ2-3, with a possible D match to TRBD2 (6 bases). The CDR3 runs to 13 residues. CDR1 and CDR2 (germline): DFQATT, SNEGSKA (reference sequence). The CDR3 coding sequence is TGCAGCGCTAGGGACTCCCGGTCCCTGACGCAGTATTTT. Translating it yields CSARDSRSLTQYF.

There are many counts of this clonotype. The chain employs TRBV7-2 and TRBJ1-6; 8 bases agree with TRBD1. Per germline, CDR1 SGHTA and CDR2 FQGNSA. V was clipped by 5 bases and J by 6 bases; unmatched bases: 3. The CDR3 has 14 residues. The CDR3 DNA sequence: TGTGCCAGCAGCCGCGGACAGGGTAATTCACCCCTCCACTTT. Its translation: CASSRGQGNSPLHF.

This clonotype showed up just a few times. It may be a read error: a sequence one base away is much more abundant. The chain has TRBV20-1 and TRBJ2-3; 10 nucleotides align to TRBD2. Germline CDR1 reads DFQATT; CDR2 reads SNEGSKA (reference sequence). This CDR3 has 14 residues. With V trimmed by 3 bases and J by 8 bases, 8 bases remained unmatched. The CDR3 region has the DNA TGCAGTGCTAGTGCTAGCGGGAGTGAGGCTACGCAGTATTTT. Its protein product is CSASASGSEATQYF.

J is TRBJ2-1 and V is TRBV28, with TRBD1 as a possible D gene (6 bases). Germline V CDR1 and CDR2: MDHEN, SYDVKM. The CDR3 spans 15 residues. Trimming stripped 3 bases from V and 2 bases from J, with 11 bases between. CDR3 region: CASSFLGDTYNEQFF. Here the CDR3 DNA reads TGTGCCAGCAGTTTTCTAGGGGACACCTACAATGAGCAGTTCTTC. Looking up the rest from reference TRBV28 and TRBJ2-1 gives the full variable domain: DVKVTQSSRYLVKRTGEKVFLECVQDMDHENMFWYRQDPGLGLRLIYFSYDVKMKEKGDIPEGYSVSREKKERFSLILESASTNQTSMYLCASSFLGDTYNEQFFGPGTRLTVL.

This clonotype showed up many times. CDR3 nucleotides: TGTGCCAGCAGTGTTGAGAGGGACCTTAACTATGGCTACACCTTC. As protein: CASSVERDLNYGYTF. The V and J genes are TRBV2 and TRBJ1-2; a weak D match, TRBD1 (5 bases). Trimming cost V 4 bases and J 1 base, with 13 bases left between them. Looked up from germline, CDR1 is SNHLY and CDR2 is FYNNEI. This CDR3 spans 15 amino acids. The whole variable domain, remainder taken from reference TRBV2 and TRBJ1-2, is EPEVTQTPSHQVTQMGQEVILRCVPISNHLYFYWYRQILGQKVEFLVSFYNNEISEKSEIFDDQFSVERPDGSNFTLKIRSTKLEDSAMYFCASSVERDLNYGYTFGSGTRLTVV.

A remark on this clonotype: A much larger clonotype is one base distant, so this may be a read error. The chain is built from TRBV12-5 and TRBJ2-2, with no clear D. CDR1 LGHNT and CDR2 FRNRAP come from the germline V gene. The CDR3 extends over 12 amino acids. The CDR3 nucleotides read TGTGCTGGTGGTCCCCCTACCGGGGAGCTGTTTTTT. This encodes CAGGPPTGELFF.